Here is one TCR beta chain with its context. The target antigen is unknown. The data originate from a study of T cell repertoires in ileal Crohn's disease. At the level of the study: Postoperative therapy was given to about half: approximately 10 thiopurines, 18 anti-TNF agents. Biopsies of the neoterminal ileum at postoperative colonoscopy form M6 samples. Whole-study findings and limits: Clonal expansions were more frequent in active smokers than non-smokers at surgery.

Here immunoSEQ multiplex PCR was the method, and the copy in TCRdb shows in-frame clones only, minus some. The data show about 12,000 clones, 82% seen once. Trimming pared 1 base from V and 8 bases from J, leaving 14 bases between. CDR3 length: 14 amino acids. The germline gives CDR1 SGHAT, CDR2 FQNNGV. Time point noted: neoterminal ileum biopsy at postoperative endoscopy, about 6 months after surgery. Eligibility required adulthood, ileal or ileocolonic Crohn's disease and indicated ileocolonic resection. The sequencing sample was made of ileal tissue. This TCR came from an adult with Crohn's disease. The V and J genes are TRBV11-2 and TRBJ1-2; D remains unclear. The CDR3 nucleotides are TGTGCCAGCAGCTTAGGCGGAGTAGGAGGCGGCTACACCTTC. It specifies CASSLGGVGGGYTF.